A single sample gave rise to the 27 T cell receptor beta chains below, sequenced in a study of cytomegalovirus exposure and HLA in healthy donors. This PCR relied on a set of 60 Vbeta primers and 13 Jbeta primers. The protocol was immunoSEQ multiplex PCR, while the TCRdb copy is restricted to in-frame clones and leaves out a portion. The table includes about 110,000 clones, around 80% detected once. The specimen was PBMCs. The source is a woman aged 60-70 years in good health and CMV-seropositive.

The chain links TRBV28 to TRBJ2-7, with a weak D call TRBD1 (6 bases). Germline CDR1 is MDHEN and CDR2 is SYDVKM. V was clipped by 6 bases and J by 0 bases, with 15 bases between them. The CDR3 has 15 amino acids. The CDR3: CASSLGQYYSYEQYF. The CDR3, as DNA: TGTGCCAGCAGCCTCGGACAGTACTACTCCTACGAGCAGTACTTC.

The V gene is TRBV9, the J gene TRBJ2-4; 10 bases line up with TRBD2. The V and J ends lost 4 bases and 11 bases, in that order; junction bases with no gene match: 9. The V gene's germline CDR1 is SGDLS and CDR2 YYNGEE. This CDR3 is built from 14 residues. The CDR3 nucleotides read TGTGCCAGCAGCCTCTCTCGGACTAGCGGTTTTCAGTACTTC. This gives the protein CASSLSRTSGFQYF.

The rearrangement links TRBV27 to TRBJ2-6; D unresolved. This CDR3 has 14 amino acids. The V and J ends lost 6 bases and 0 bases respectively, with 6 bases between them. Germline V gene lookup returns CDR1 MNHEY and CDR2 SMNVEV (reference sequence). In DNA, the CDR3 is TGTGCCAGCAGACAGACCTCTGGGGCCAACGTCCTGACTTTC. This sequence encodes CASRQTSGANVLTF.

This clone was counted only a few times. The chain uses TRBV28 and TRBJ1-4; D is uncertain. CDR1 and CDR2 (germline): MDHEN, SYDVKM. This CDR3 is built from 15 residues. With 9 bases removed from V and 0 bases from J, the gap between germline ends came to 14 bases. The CDR3 nucleotides read TGTGCCAGTAGTAGCGGAGGTACAACTAATGAAAAACTGTTTTTT. It is translated as CASSSGGTTNEKLFF.

The chain couples TRBV5-8 to TRBJ2-7; the match to TRBD1 covers 7 bases. J lost 6 bases, V lost 0 bases, and 3 bases had no gene match. Per the germline V gene, CDR1 is SGHTS and CDR2 is YDEGEE. This CDR3 has 13 residues. CDR3 residues: CASSLGQGGEQYF. The CDR3 coding sequence is TGTGCCAGCAGCTTGGGACAGGGTGGCGAGCAGTACTTC.

The chain combines TRBV7-2 with TRBJ2-1; 10 positions agree with TRBD2. The junction had 10 bases not matched to a gene; V was cut back by 5 bases and J by 9 bases. Per the germline V gene, CDR1 is SGHTA and CDR2 is FQGNSA. The CDR3 runs to 15 residues. The CDR3 region has the DNA TGTGCCAGCAGCAGACGTATAGCGGGAGGACCTGAGCAGTTCTTC. This translates into CASSRRIAGGPEQFF.

This chain connects TRBV27 to TRBJ1-5; TRBD1 is a possible D gene (6 bases). V shed 5 bases and J shed 0 bases, with 11 bases lying between them. The CDR3 has 15 residues. Germline V CDR1 and CDR2: MNHEY, SMNVEV (reference sequence). DNA for the CDR3: TGTGCCAGCAGTATCGGACAGAATAGCAATCAGCCCCAGCATTTT. Translating it yields CASSIGQNSNQPQHF.

The rearrangement joins TRBV28 to TRBJ2-7; weak D call: TRBD1 (5 bases). The germline V gene has CDR1 MDHEN and CDR2 SYDVKM. With 10 bases removed from V and 4 bases from J, the gap between germline ends came to 14 bases. The CDR3 runs to 12 residues. This CDR3 reads CATSDNTYEQYF. The CDR3 DNA reads TGTGCCACTTCGGACAACACTTACGAGCAGTACTTC.

The chain links TRBV6-5 to TRBJ1-4, with D tentatively TRBD1 (6 bases). The CDR3 has 15 amino acids. Trimming pared 5 bases from V and 8 bases from J, leaving 18 bases between. CDR1 is MNHEY, CDR2 SVGAGI, per germline. The CDR3 coding sequence is TGTGCCAGCAGTCAATACAGGGCAGCGGGGGAAAAACTGTTTTTT. Translation: CASSQYRAAGEKLFF.

The V and J genes are TRBV30 and TRBJ2-3; 7 nucleotides align to TRBD2. Germline CDR1 GTSNPN, CDR2 SVGIG (reference sequence). The length of the CDR3 is 12 residues. V trimming: 8 bases; J trimming: 2 bases; junction bases outside the gene matches: 4. The CDR3 loop is CAGGGYTDTQYF. The CDR3 DNA follows: TGTGCCGGGGGGGGGTACACAGATACGCAGTATTTT. The entire variable domain, with the rest obtained from reference TRBV30 and TRBJ2-3, is as follows: SQTIHQWPATLVQPVGSPLSLECTVEGTSNPNLYWYRQAAGRGLQLLFYSVGIGQISSEVPQNLSASRPQDRQFILSSKKLLLSDSGFYLCAGGGYTDTQYFGPGTRLTVL.

The chain couples TRBV7-8 to TRBJ2-5, with 7 nucleotides matching TRBD2. J gave up 3 bases and V 3 bases, and 4 bases lay outside the gene matches. Germline CDR1 is SGHVS and CDR2 is FQNEAQ. The CDR3 extends over 14 amino acids. CDR3: CASSFPAGEETQYF. CDR3 sequence (DNA): TGTGCCAGCAGCTTCCCCGCGGGGGAAGAGACCCAGTACTTC. The full variable domain, in which reference TRBV7-8 and TRBJ2-5 provide the parts outside the CDR3, is GAGVSQSPRYKVAKRGQDVALRCDPISGHVSLFWYQQALGQGPEFLTYFQNEAQLDKSGLPSDRFFAERPEGSVSTLKIQRTQQEDSAVYLCASSFPAGEETQYFGPGTRLLVL.

CDR3 residues: CASSPPGHFSGANVLTF. The CDR3 DNA is TGTGCCAGCTCACCCCCGGGACACTTCTCTGGGGCCAACGTCCTGACTTTC. The chain couples TRBV18 to TRBJ2-6; D may be TRBD1 (6 bases). The germline CDR1 and CDR2 sequences are KGHSH and LQKENI. Trimming shortened V by 3 bases and J by 0 bases, and 12 bases separated the two germline ends. CDR3 length equals 17 residues.

This chain joins TRBV9 and TRBJ2-1; a weak D match, TRBD2 (6 bases). The length of the CDR3 is 13 residues. CDR1 is SGDLS, CDR2 YYNGEE, per germline. V was clipped by 4 bases and J by 6 bases, with 11 bases between them. CDR3 nucleotides: TGTGCCAGCAGCCGGGAGTATAGCAATGAGCAGTTCTTC. Protein: CASSREYSNEQFF.

This chain joins TRBV5-4 and TRBJ1-3, with D unclear. CDR3 length: 13 amino acids. Trimming took 5 bases from V and 0 from J, leaving 6 bases between them. Germline V CDR1 and CDR2: SGHNT, YYREEE (reference sequence). The CDR3 loop is CASRGSSGNTIYF. CDR3 sequence (DNA): TGTGCCAGCAGGGGCTCCTCTGGAAACACCATATATTTT.

CDR3 residues: CASSSGTGNNEQFF. The CDR3 DNA reads as TGCGCCAGCAGTTCCGGGACTGGTAACAATGAGCAGTTCTTC. This sequence joins TRBV5-1 and TRBJ2-1; perhaps TRBD2 as D (6 bases). V lost 5 bases, J lost 5 bases, and 14 bases lay in between. The CDR3 loop spans 14 amino acids. Germline lookup yields CDR1 SGHRS and CDR2 YFSETQ. The full variable domain, in which reference TRBV5-1 and TRBJ2-1 provide the parts outside the CDR3, is KAGVTQTPRYLIKTRGQQVTLSCSPISGHRSVSWYQQTPGQGLQFLFEYFSETQRNKGNFPGRFSGRQFSNSRSEMNVSTLELGDSALYLCASSSGTGNNEQFFGPGTRLTVL.

The V and J genes are TRBV5-1 and TRBJ2-1, with 8 bases fitting TRBD2. The germline V gene has CDR1 SGHRS and CDR2 YFSETQ. The CDR3 extends over 16 amino acids. With V trimmed by 4 bases and J by 1 base, 7 bases remained unmatched. CDR3: CASSVPGLVSYNEQFF. The CDR3 coding sequence is TGCGCCAGCAGCGTCCCGGGACTAGTTTCCTACAATGAGCAGTTCTTC.

The rearrangement joins TRBV10-3 to TRBJ1-2, with 9 bases lining up with TRBD1. CDR1 and CDR2 (germline): ENHRY, SYGVKD. Trimming at V came to 2 bases and at J to 3 bases, leaving 1 base not matched to a gene. CDR3 length: 14 residues. The CDR3 nucleotides are TGTGCCATCAGTGAGGACAGGGGGGACTATGGCTACACCTTC. Translated: CAISEDRGDYGYTF.

This clone turned up a few times. The J gene is TRBJ1-6, the V gene TRBV10-3, with D tentatively TRBD1 (6 bases). The germline CDR1 and CDR2 sequences are ENHRY and SYGVKD. The ends were cut back, 6 bases at V and 10 bases at J, with 19 bases in the middle. The CDR3 covers 15 residues. The CDR3 DNA is TGTGCCATCAGCACCCGGGGGGGCCCGGAGTCACCCCTCCACTTT. It codes for CAISTRGGPESPLHF.

This clone was seen only once. The rearrangement uses TRBV7-2 and TRBJ2-1, with no clear D. The germline V gene has CDR1 SGHTA and CDR2 FQGNSA. V was shortened by 7 bases and J by 8 bases, with 12 bases between the two germline ends. CDR3 length: 12 residues. CDR3 in amino acids: CASTRSLHEQFF. The CDR3 bases are TGTGCCAGCACCCGGAGTTTGCATGAGCAGTTCTTC.

This chain joins TRBV21-1 and TRBJ2-5; the D call TRBD2 from the table was never checked on the DNA. TRBV21-1 is recorded as a pseudogene. The CDR3 runs to 17 residues. The DNA of the CDR3 is TGTGCCAGCAGCAAAAAGGGACTAGCGGGCCACCAAGAGACCCAGTACTTC. It yields the protein CASSKKGLAGHQETQYF.

This rearrangement joins TRBV6-5 to TRBJ1-2; D is possibly TRBD1 (5 bases). Germline CDR1 and CDR2: MNHEY and SVGAGI. With 6 bases removed from V and 8 bases from J, the gap between germline ends came to 13 bases. CDR3 length: 12 amino acids. The CDR3 sequence: CASSNRFEGYTF. CDR3 DNA sequence: TGTGCCAGCAGCAACAGGTTTGAGGGCTACACCTTC.

Comment on this clone: At one end the junction does not follow the germline gene, possibly because of a read error. The J gene is TRBJ2-3, the V gene TRBV4-1, with D hard to call. The germline CDR1 and CDR2 sequences are MGHRA and YSYEKL. The CDR3 is 13 amino acids. The CDR3 nucleotides are TGTGCCAGCAGCCAAGATATATCGGATACGCAGTATTTT. It translates to CASSQDISDTQYF.

As concerns this clone: It is unclear where the CDR3 begins or ends on the DNA, so no DNA is shown, and the CDR3 is as TCRdb lists it. The chain combines TRBV28 with TRBJ2-7; whether TRBD2, the table's D call, matches the DNA was not checked. From germline, CDR1 is MDHEN and CDR2 SYDVKM. The CDR3 spans 19 residues, counting both ends. This chain's CDR3 is CASRTGTSGLSSSTSRRYF.

The chain recombines TRBV2 with TRBJ2-7; 7 bases align to TRBD2. The V gene's germline CDR1 is SNHLY and CDR2 FYNNEI. The CDR3 contains 14 residues. V trimming: 7 bases; J trimming: 7 bases; junction bases outside the gene matches: 13. In nucleotides, the CDR3 is TGTGCCAGCAATTTAGCGGGCGGAGGCGCGGAGCAGTACTTC. It specifies CASNLAGGGAEQYF.

The CDR3 sequence: CASRASDKAVAPLHF. The CDR3 DNA follows: TGTGCCAGCAGAGCATCGGACAAGGCTGTCGCACCCCTCCACTTT. The chain joins TRBV6-5 to TRBJ1-6; D may be TRBD1 (5 bases). Trimming cost V 6 bases and J 11 bases, with 20 bases left between them. CDR1 and CDR2 from the germline V gene are MNHEY and SVGAGI. This CDR3 comprises 15 residues.

The rearrangement joins TRBV29-1 to TRBJ2-7; 10 bases agree with TRBD2. V shed 4 bases, J shed 4 bases, and the junction held 4 bases outside the gene matches. CDR3 length: 13 residues. Germline CDR1 is SQVTM and CDR2 is ANQGSEA. The chain's CDR3 is CSVVSSGRYEQYF. DNA of the CDR3: TGCAGCGTTGTATCTAGCGGGAGATACGAGCAGTACTTC.

The chain couples TRBV7-6 to TRBJ2-3; 7 positions match TRBD1. J lost 2 bases, V lost 5 bases, and 7 bases had no gene match. The CDR3 length is 15 residues. In germline, CDR1 is SGHVS, CDR2 FNYEAQ. DNA of the CDR3: TGTGCCAGCAGCCTAAGGGGGCAGTTCACAGATACGCAGTATTTT. Amino acid sequence: CASSLRGQFTDTQYF.